This T cell receptor (beta chain) was identified during a study of cytomegalovirus exposure and HLA in healthy donors. Study details: Prior work identified 95 million to 120 million unique TCR beta sequences in some 200 million T cells. Regarding the study as a whole: Some V segments, TRBV6-2 and TRBV6-3 among them, were indistinguishable and were therefore excluded. Among TCR beta chains, those listed as cytomegalovirus-associated numbered roughly 150. A few chains tied to CMV proved CMV antigen-specific in vitro.

CDR1 is MDHEN, CDR2 SYDVKM, per germline. Trimming at V came to 4 bases and at J to 5 bases, leaving 1 base not matched to a gene. This CDR3 spans 14 amino acids. To note about this clone: Its antigen is as yet unknown.

PCR was performed using 60 Vbeta and 13 Jbeta primers. Generated by immunoSEQ multiplex PCR, the TCRdb table keeps only in-frame clones and is missing some. Of some 200,000 clones in the sample, 77% were seen once. Sequencing was done on a sample of PBMCs. The TCR sequence derives from a woman aged 55-69 years in good health and CMV-seropositive. The chain links TRBV28 to TRBJ2-2; the match to TRBD1 covers 10 bases. The CDR3 DNA sequence: TGTGCCAGCAGTTCGGGACAGGGGACCGGGGAGCTGTTTTTT. This gives the protein CASSSGQGTGELFF.